Sequencing of this T cell receptor (beta chain) was carried out in a study of blood T cell repertoires in COVID-19. Study at large: The samples span acute and convalescent COVID-19 from the United States, Italy and Spain.

In the authors' methods: Amplification from reference gene primers served as the basis for estimated nucleated cell counts. Libraries were prepared by immunoSEQ multiplex PCR; TCRdb keeps only in-frame clonotypes and omits some of them. V and J calls and clone size are copied from that table; D and trimming were computed from the DNA. The repertoire holds some 100,000 clones, about 77% seen once, with roughly a third in the top ten. What was sequenced was peripheral blood. This sequence was found in a man aged 65 to 85 with active or convalescent COVID-19.

This CDR3 is CASSLGREYGYTF. The CDR3 DNA reads as TGTGCCAGCAGCTTGGGACGGGAATATGGCTACACCTTC. The gene calls are TRBV5-5 and TRBJ1-2, with D hard to call. This CDR3 has 13 residues. The V and J ends lost 0 bases and 5 bases respectively, with 8 bases between them. Germline lookup yields CDR1 SGHKS and CDR2 YYEKEE (reference sequence). The full variable domain, with the rest looked up from reference TRBV5-5 and TRBJ1-2, is DAGVTQSPTHLIKTRGQQVTLRCSPISGHKSVSWYQQVLGQGPQFIFQYYEKEERGRGNFPDRFSARQFPNYSSELNVNALLLGDSALYLCASSLGREYGYTFGSGTRLTVV.